This T cell receptor (beta chain) was sequenced during a study of T cells in Graves' hyperthyroidism and ophthalmopathy. Study details: At the time of initial diagnosis and before any treatment, peripheral blood was collected.

V gave up 4 bases and J gave up 2 bases, with 13 bases separating them. From germline, CDR1 is SGDLS and CDR2 YYNGEE. There are 16 residues in the CDR3. Amplification targeted TCR beta CDR3 regions from RNA transcripts. HTBI primers drove first-round RT-PCR of the TCR CDR3. TCRdb re-called the multiplex PCR reads with MiXCR, one entry per CDR3 protein. The profile shows over 700,000 distinct CDR3 sequences, 38% of them singletons. Points from the study as a whole: Most clonotypes expanded in the thyroid (above 0.001) were also present in blood.

Aged 18 to 65, the patients had hyperthyroidism that was newly diagnosed and had lasted under 2 months. This clonotype was seen many times. The antigen remains undetermined. Sequencing used blood. This sequence originates from a man aged 18 to 29 with Graves' hyperthyroidism. The chain has TRBV9 and TRBJ2-6; no definite D call. CDR3 sequence: CASSPHNLAGANVLTF. As DNA, the CDR3 is TGTGCCAGCAGCCCCCATAACCTTGCTGGGGCCAACGTCCTGACTTTC. Supplemented by reference TRBV9 and TRBJ2-6, the full variable domain reads DSGVTQTPKHLITATGQRVTLRCSPRSGDLSVYWYQQSLDQGLQFLIQYYNGEERAKGNILERFSAQQFPDLHSELNLSSLELGDSALYFCASSPHNLAGANVLTFGAGSRLTVL.